The TCR beta chain described here comes from a study of Graves' ophthalmopathy and Graves' hyperthyroidism. General study points: Ophthalmopathy progression was predicted by the model at less than 71% sensitivity and under 75% specificity. Most expanded thyroid clonotypes above 0.001 frequency also appeared in blood. A roughly 81% specificity and roughly 90% sensitivity were achieved by a 13-signature model that separated ophthalmopathy from stable hyperthyroidism.

The study excluded patients with other autoimmune diseases, uncontrolled infections, pregnancy or lactation. Amplification of TCR beta CDR3 regions used RNA transcripts. First-round RT-PCR employed HTBI primers, with a second-round multiplex PCR after it. TCRdb recomputed calls from the multiplex PCR reads with MiXCR, one row per CDR3 protein. The sample holds about 1.2 million distinct CDR3 sequences; approximately 35% are singletons and the top ten take approximately 12%. Germline CDR1 is SNHLY and CDR2 is FYNNEI. Deletions cut 8 bases from V and 13 bases from J, with 8 bases between. The CDR3 runs 8 residues. Concerning this clonotype: Its target is not known.

The sequencing sample was made of peripheral blood or thyroid tissue (not recorded which). The source is an adult man with Graves' hyperthyroidism. The chain employs TRBV2 and TRBJ1-2; D possibly corresponds to TRBD1 (5 bases). In DNA form, the CDR3 reads TGTGCCAGCGGGGCAGGCACCTTC. Encoded protein: CASGAGTF.